One and the same sample provided the 19 T cell receptor beta chains below, sequenced in a study of T cell changes during pregnancy in multiple sclerosis. The method was immunoSEQ multiplex PCR; TCRdb's version includes in-frame clones alone and lacks a portion of them. The sample holds under 70,000 clones, about 90% seen once. Source: CD4+ T cells from peripheral blood mononuclear cells, taken after pregnancy. The receptors shown here come from a female donor with multiple sclerosis, enrolled in a pregnancy study.

This clone has a single count. This chain links TRBV5-4 with TRBJ2-1; 7 nucleotides align to TRBD1. The trim removed 0 bases at V and 6 bases at J, leaving 6 bases unmatched. CDR1 is SGHNT and CDR2 is YYREEE in the germline V gene (reference sequence). This CDR3 spans 15 amino acids. DNA of the CDR3: TGTGCCAGCAGCTTGGGACAGGGTTCGGGCAATGAGCAGTTCTTC. As protein: CASSLGQGSGNEQFF.

This chain joins TRBV7-6 and TRBJ1-1, with D uncertain. From germline, CDR1 is SGHVS and CDR2 FNYEAQ. Trimming removed 7 bases at V and 1 base at J, with 22 bases between. CDR3 size: 17 residues. CDR3 amino acids: CASTKEAPPIGNTEAFF. The CDR3 DNA reads as TGTGCCAGCACTAAAGAGGCACCACCAATAGGGAACACTGAAGCTTTCTTT.

V and J are TRBV6-5 and TRBJ1-1; D uncertain. V lost 6 bases to trimming and J lost 3 bases, with 8 bases between them. The CDR3 extends over 12 amino acids. The germline V gene encodes CDR1 MNHEY and CDR2 SVGAGI. Written as DNA, the CDR3 is TGTGCCAGCAGGAGGGTGGACACTGAAGCTTTCTTT. Translation: CASRRVDTEAFF.

The count of this clone is one. The chain uses TRBV5-1 and TRBJ2-1; 10 bases are shared with TRBD1. V shed 2 bases, J shed 8 bases, and the junction held 7 bases outside the gene matches. Germline CDR1 is SGHRS and CDR2 is YFSETQ. This CDR3 has 15 residues. This CDR3 reads CASSLPGQGFDEQFF. The CDR3 region has the DNA TGCGCCAGCAGCTTACCGGGACAGGGGTTTGATGAGCAGTTCTTC. Complete variable domain (other parts from reference TRBV5-1 and TRBJ2-1): KAGVTQTPRYLIKTRGQQVTLSCSPISGHRSVSWYQQTPGQGLQFLFEYFSETQRNKGNFPGRFSGRQFSNSRSEMNVSTLELGDSALYLCASSLPGQGFDEQFFGPGTRLTVL.

CDR3 residues: CASSEGRLYGYTF. DNA of the CDR3: TGTGCCAGCAGTGAAGGGCGGCTATATGGCTACACCTTC. The chain employs TRBV6-1 and TRBJ1-2, with D unresolved. CDR3 length: 13 amino acids. Per the germline V gene, CDR1 is MNHNS and CDR2 is SASEGT. The germline V and J ends were trimmed by 1 base and 5 bases, with 8 bases remaining between them.

The chain employs TRBV6-1 and TRBJ1-2; D gene uncertain. Trimming left V 7 bases short and J 8 bases short, with 14 bases between. CDR3 length equals 12 residues. CDR1 and CDR2 (germline): MNHNS, SASEGT. The chain's CDR3 is CASKFSKEGYTF. DNA for the CDR3: TGTGCCAGCAAGTTCAGTAAGGAGGGCTACACCTTC.

The V gene is TRBV29-1, the J gene TRBJ1-1, with a weak D call TRBD1 (6 bases). Germline-derived CDR1 and CDR2 are SQVTM and ANQGSEA. CDR3 length: 14 residues. The V gene lost 6 bases and the J gene lost 6 bases, with 20 bases spanning the gap. The CDR3 reads CSVRRSRGASEAFF. CDR3 nucleotide sequence: TGCAGCGTGCGAAGGTCCAGGGGCGCTTCTGAAGCTTTCTTT. Using reference TRBV29-1 and TRBJ1-1 for the parts outside the CDR3, the full variable domain is SAVISQKPSRDICQRGTSLTIQCQVDSQVTMMFWYRQQPGQSLTLIATANQGSEATYESGFVIDKFPISRPNLTFSTLTVSNMSPEDSSIYLCSVRRSRGASEAFFGQGTRLTVV.

This clone was detected only a few times. The genes are TRBV7-3 and TRBJ1-1; maybe TRBD1 (6 bases). Germline V gene data show CDR1 as SGHTA and CDR2 as FQGTGA. The CDR3 totals 13 residues. Trimming took 2 bases from V and 3 from J, leaving 7 bases between them. DNA for the CDR3: TGTGCCAGCAGCTTAGAGGGGGACACTGAAGCTTTCTTT. It yields the protein CASSLEGDTEAFF.

The chain carries TRBV7-3 and TRBJ1-1, with D perhaps matching TRBD1 (5 bases). The CDR3 is 13 residues long. Germline-derived CDR1 and CDR2 are SGHTA and FQGTGA. V was shortened by 3 bases and J by 1 base, with 6 bases between the two germline ends. The DNA for the CDR3 is TGTGCCAGCAGCTTCCAGGGGAACACTGAAGCTTTCTTT. This gives the protein CASSFQGNTEAFF.

The gene calls are TRBV28 and TRBJ1-1; D call uncertain. The CDR3 contains 13 residues. The germline gives CDR1 MDHEN, CDR2 SYDVKM. The V and J ends lost 4 bases and 2 bases respectively, with 8 bases between them. The CDR3 loop reads CASSWAKNTEAFF. The CDR3 DNA sequence: TGTGCCAGCAGTTGGGCGAAAAACACTGAAGCTTTCTTT.

V gene TRBV5-1 combines with J gene TRBJ2-1; TRBD2 agrees at 8 bases. The trim removed 2 bases at V and 7 bases at J, leaving 2 bases unmatched. CDR3 size: 13 residues. Germline lookup yields CDR1 SGHRS and CDR2 YFSETQ. The DNA for the CDR3 is TGCGCCAGCAGCTTTAGCGGGGAGAATGAGCAGTTCTTC. Its protein product is CASSFSGENEQFF.

In this sample, this clone turned up once. The V gene is TRBV10-2, the J gene TRBJ1-5; D possibly corresponds to TRBD1 (5 bases). The V end lost 5 bases, the J end lost 0 bases, and 14 bases lay between the germline ends. CDR3 length: 16 amino acids. CDR1 is WSHSY, CDR2 SAAADI, per germline. The CDR3 region is CASSPRSQGSNQPQHF. Written as DNA, the CDR3 is TGCGCCAGCAGTCCCCGCTCGCAGGGTAGCAATCAGCCCCAGCATTTT.

V and J are TRBV4-2 and TRBJ2-7, with D tentatively TRBD2 (5 bases). There are 14 residues in the CDR3. Trimming took 4 bases from V and 7 from J, leaving 17 bases between them. Per germline, CDR1 LGHNA and CDR2 YNFKEQ. Here the CDR3 reads CASSPGLGPGEQYF. CDR3 nucleotide sequence: TGTGCCAGCAGCCCTGGACTGGGTCCGGGAGAGCAGTACTTC.

The chain combines TRBV7-9 with TRBJ1-6; 8 nucleotides line up with TRBD1. Germline V gene data show CDR1 as SEHNR and CDR2 as FQNEAQ (reference sequence). CDR3 length: 16 residues. The junction had 8 bases not matched to a gene; V was cut back by 5 bases and J by 5 bases. This CDR3 reads CASSPGQGLDNSPLHF. The CDR3 DNA is TGTGCCAGCAGCCCCGGACAGGGTTTGGATAATTCACCCCTCCACTTT. The full variable domain, its missing parts supplied by reference TRBV7-9 and TRBJ1-6, is DTGVSQNPRHKITKRGQNVTFRCDPISEHNRLYWYRQTLGQGPEFLTYFQNEAQLEKSRLLSDRFSAERPKGSFSTLEIQRTEQGDSAMYLCASSPGQGLDNSPLHFGNGTRLTVT.

J is TRBJ1-1 and V is TRBV29-1; D is undetermined. Trimming pared 6 bases from V and 0 bases from J, leaving 11 bases between. The length of the CDR3 is 13 residues. The V gene's germline CDR1 is SQVTM and CDR2 ANQGSEA. The CDR3 DNA follows: TGCAGCGTCATCCCTAGGCTGAACACTGAAGCTTTCTTT. Translation: CSVIPRLNTEAFF.

This chain links TRBV9 with TRBJ2-5; no definite D call. The V end was cut by 4 bases, the J end by 4 bases, with 17 bases between. The CDR3 has 15 amino acids. In germline, CDR1 is SGDLS, CDR2 YYNGEE. CDR3 in amino acids: CASSSPAGLGETQYF. CDR3 coding DNA: TGTGCCAGCAGCTCTCCCGCCGGGTTGGGAGAGACCCAGTACTTC. Full variable domain (outside the CDR3, taken from reference TRBV9 and TRBJ2-5): DSGVTQTPKHLITATGQRVTLRCSPRSGDLSVYWYQQSLDQGLQFLIQYYNGEERAKGNILERFSAQQFPDLHSELNLSSLELGDSALYFCASSSPAGLGETQYFGPGTRLLVL.

There are many counts of this clone. The chain combines TRBV6-6 with TRBJ1-1, with 7 bases identical to TRBD1. Germline V gene data show CDR1 as MNHNY and CDR2 as SVGAGI (reference sequence). The V and J ends lost 7 bases and 6 bases, in that order; junction bases with no gene match: 5. The CDR3 extends over 12 amino acids. The DNA of the CDR3 is TGTGCCAGCACCGCGGGACAGTCTGAAGCTTTCTTT. Encoded protein: CASTAGQSEAFF.

This clone has just one count. The V and J genes are TRBV7-8 and TRBJ2-1; no firm D call. Germline loops: CDR1 SGHVS, CDR2 FQNEAQ. V was pared by 3 bases and J by 6 bases, with 12 bases between. CDR3 length equals 14 residues. This CDR3 reads CASSFRRSTNEQFF. The CDR3 DNA reads as TGTGCCAGCAGCTTCCGGAGAAGCACCAATGAGCAGTTCTTC.

The chain couples TRBV28 to TRBJ2-7; weak D call: TRBD2 (7 bases). V dropped 6 bases and J dropped 2 bases, with 14 bases sitting between them. CDR3 length: 14 amino acids. Germline V lookup: CDR1 MDHEN, CDR2 SYDVKM. CDR3 residues: CASRGGTNPYEQYF. The CDR3 DNA is TGTGCCAGCAGGGGGGGGACAAACCCCTACGAGCAGTACTTC.